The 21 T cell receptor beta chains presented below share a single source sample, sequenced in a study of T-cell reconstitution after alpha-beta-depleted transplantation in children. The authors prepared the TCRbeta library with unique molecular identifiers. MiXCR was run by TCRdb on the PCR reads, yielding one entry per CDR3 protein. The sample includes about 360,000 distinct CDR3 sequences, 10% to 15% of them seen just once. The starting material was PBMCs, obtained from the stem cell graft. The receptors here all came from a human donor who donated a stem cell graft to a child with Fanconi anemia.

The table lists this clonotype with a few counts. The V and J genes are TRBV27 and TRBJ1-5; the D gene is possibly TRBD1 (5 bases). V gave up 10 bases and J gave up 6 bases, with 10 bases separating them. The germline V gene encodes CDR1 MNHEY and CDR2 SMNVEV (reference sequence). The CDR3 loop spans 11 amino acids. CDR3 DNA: TGTGCCACCGGGGGTTCTCAGCCCCAGCATTTT. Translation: CATGGSQPQHF.

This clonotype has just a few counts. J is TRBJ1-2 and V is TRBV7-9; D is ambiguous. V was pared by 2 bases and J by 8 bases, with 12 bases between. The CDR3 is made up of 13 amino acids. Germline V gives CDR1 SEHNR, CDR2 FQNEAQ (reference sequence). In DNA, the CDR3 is TGTGCCAGCAGCTTATTCTCCCCCCAGGGCTACACCTTC. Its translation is CASSLFSPQGYTF.

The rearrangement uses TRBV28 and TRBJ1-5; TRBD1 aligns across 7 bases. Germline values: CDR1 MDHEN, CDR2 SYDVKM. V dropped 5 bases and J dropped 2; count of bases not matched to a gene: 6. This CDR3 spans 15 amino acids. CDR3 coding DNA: TGTGCCAGCAGTACCGGGACAGAGGGCAATCAGCCCCAGCATTTT. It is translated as CASSTGTEGNQPQHF.

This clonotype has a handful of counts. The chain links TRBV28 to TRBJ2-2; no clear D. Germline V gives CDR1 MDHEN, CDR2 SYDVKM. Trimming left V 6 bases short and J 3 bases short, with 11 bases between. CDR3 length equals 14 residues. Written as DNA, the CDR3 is TGTGCCAGCAGCCTACGGGTCGACACCGGGGAGCTGTTTTTT. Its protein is CASSLRVDTGELFF.

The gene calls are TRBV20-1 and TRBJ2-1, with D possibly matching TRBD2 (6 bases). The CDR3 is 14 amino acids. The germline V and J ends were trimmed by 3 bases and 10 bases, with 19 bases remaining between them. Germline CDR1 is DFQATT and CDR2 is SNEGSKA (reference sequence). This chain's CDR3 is CSARKPISGGEQFF. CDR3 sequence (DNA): TGCAGTGCTAGGAAGCCAATTAGCGGAGGGGAGCAGTTCTTC.

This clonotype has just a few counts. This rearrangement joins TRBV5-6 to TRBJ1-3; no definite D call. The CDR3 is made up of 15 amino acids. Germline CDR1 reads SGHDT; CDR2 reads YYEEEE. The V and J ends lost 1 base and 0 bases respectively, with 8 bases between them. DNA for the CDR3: TGTGCCAGCAGCTTGAAGGGAGGCTCTGGAAACACCATATATTTT. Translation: CASSLKGGSGNTIYF.

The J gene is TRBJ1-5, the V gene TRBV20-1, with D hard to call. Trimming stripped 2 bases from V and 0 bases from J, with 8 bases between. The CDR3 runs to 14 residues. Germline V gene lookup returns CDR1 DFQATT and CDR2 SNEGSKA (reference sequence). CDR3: CSARQDYSNQPQHF. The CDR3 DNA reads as TGCAGTGCTAGACAGGACTATAGCAATCAGCCCCAGCATTTT.

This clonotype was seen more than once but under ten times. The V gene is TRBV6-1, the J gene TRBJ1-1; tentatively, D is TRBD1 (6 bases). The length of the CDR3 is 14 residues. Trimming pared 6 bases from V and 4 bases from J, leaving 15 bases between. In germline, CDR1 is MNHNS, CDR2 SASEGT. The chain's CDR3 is CASRPTGIGTEAFF. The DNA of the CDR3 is TGTGCCAGCAGGCCAACAGGGATCGGCACTGAAGCTTTCTTT.

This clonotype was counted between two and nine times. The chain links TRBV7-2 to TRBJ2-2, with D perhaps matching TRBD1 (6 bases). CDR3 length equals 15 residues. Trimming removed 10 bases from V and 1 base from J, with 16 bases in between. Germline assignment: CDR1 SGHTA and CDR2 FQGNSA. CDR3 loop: CANSARGRNTGELFF. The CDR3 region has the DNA TGTGCCAACTCTGCTAGGGGGAGGAACACCGGGGAGCTGTTTTTT.

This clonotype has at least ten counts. CDR3 sequence (DNA): TGTGCCAGCAGCGTAGGGACCGGGCGGACGGAGGAAGCTTTCTTT. This sequence encodes CASSVGTGRTEEAFF. The gene calls are TRBV9 and TRBJ1-1; D is uncertain. Germline CDR1 is SGDLS and CDR2 is YYNGEE. The CDR3 length is 15 residues. The V gene lost 0 bases and the J gene lost 8 bases, with 17 bases spanning the gap.

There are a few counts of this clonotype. CDR3 nucleotide sequence: TGTGCCAGCTCGAACCGGGCTCAGGAGACCCAGTACTTC. Its protein is CASSNRAQETQYF. V is TRBV18 and J is TRBJ2-5, with no clear D. The CDR3 loop spans 13 amino acids. CDR1 and CDR2 from the germline V gene are KGHSH and LQKENI. V gave up 6 bases and J gave up 5 bases, with 13 bases separating them.

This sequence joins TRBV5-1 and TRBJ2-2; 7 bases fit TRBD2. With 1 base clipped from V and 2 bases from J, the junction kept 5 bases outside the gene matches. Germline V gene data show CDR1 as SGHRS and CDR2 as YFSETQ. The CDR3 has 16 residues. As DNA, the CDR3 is TGCGCCAGCAGCTTGAGGGAGGGGCCAAACACCGGGGAGCTGTTTTTT. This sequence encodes CASSLREGPNTGELFF.

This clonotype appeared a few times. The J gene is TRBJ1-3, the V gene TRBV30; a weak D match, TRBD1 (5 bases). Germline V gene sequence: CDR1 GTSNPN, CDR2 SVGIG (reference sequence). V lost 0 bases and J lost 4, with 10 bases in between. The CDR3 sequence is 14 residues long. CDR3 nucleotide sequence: TGTGCCTGGAGTGTTCTCCGGGGGGGAAACACCATATATTTT. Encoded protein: CAWSVLRGGNTIYF.

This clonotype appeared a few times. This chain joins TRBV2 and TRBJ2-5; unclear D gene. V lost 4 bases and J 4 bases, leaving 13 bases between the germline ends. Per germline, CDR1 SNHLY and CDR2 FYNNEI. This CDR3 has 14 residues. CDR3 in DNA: TGTGCCAGCAGTGTTCTGATCCCGGGAGAGACCCAGTACTTC. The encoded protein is CASSVLIPGETQYF.

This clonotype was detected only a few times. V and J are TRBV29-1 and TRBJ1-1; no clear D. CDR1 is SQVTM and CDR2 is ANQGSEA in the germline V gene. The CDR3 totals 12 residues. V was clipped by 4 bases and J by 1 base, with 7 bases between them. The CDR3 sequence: CSVGPENTEAFF. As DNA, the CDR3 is TGCAGCGTTGGGCCAGAGAACACTGAAGCTTTCTTT.

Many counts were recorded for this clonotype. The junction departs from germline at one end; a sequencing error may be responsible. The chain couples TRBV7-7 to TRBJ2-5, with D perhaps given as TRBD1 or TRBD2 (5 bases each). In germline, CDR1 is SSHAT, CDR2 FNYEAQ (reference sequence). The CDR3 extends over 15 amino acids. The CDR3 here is CASSLSPGTEETQYF. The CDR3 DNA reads TGTGCTAGCAGCTTATCACCCGGGACCGAGGAGACCCAGTACTTC.

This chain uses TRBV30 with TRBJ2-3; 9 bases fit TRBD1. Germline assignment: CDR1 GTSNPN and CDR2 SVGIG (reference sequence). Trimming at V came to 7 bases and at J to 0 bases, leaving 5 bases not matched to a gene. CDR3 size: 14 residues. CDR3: CASGQGSSTDTQYF. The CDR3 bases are TGTGCCTCTGGACAGGGGTCTAGCACAGATACGCAGTATTTT. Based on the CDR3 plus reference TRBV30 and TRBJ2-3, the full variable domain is SQTIHQWPATLVQPVGSPLSLECTVEGTSNPNLYWYRQAAGRGLQLLFYSVGIGQISSEVPQNLSASRPQDRQFILSSKKLLLSDSGFYLCASGQGSSTDTQYFGPGTRLTVL.

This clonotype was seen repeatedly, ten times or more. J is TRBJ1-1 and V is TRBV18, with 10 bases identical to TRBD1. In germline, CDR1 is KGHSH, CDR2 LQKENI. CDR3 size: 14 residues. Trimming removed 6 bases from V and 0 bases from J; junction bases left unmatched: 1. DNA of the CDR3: TGTGCCAGCTCCGACAGGGGGCTGAACACTGAAGCTTTCTTT. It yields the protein CASSDRGLNTEAFF.

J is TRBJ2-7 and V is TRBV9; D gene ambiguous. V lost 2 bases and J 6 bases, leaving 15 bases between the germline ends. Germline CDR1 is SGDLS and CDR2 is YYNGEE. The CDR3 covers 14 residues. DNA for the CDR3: TGTGCCAGCAGCGTGGACCCCAATCTCTTCGAGCAGTACTTC. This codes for CASSVDPNLFEQYF. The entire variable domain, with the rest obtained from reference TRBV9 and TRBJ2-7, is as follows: DSGVTQTPKHLITATGQRVTLRCSPRSGDLSVYWYQQSLDQGLQFLIQYYNGEERAKGNILERFSAQQFPDLHSELNLSSLELGDSALYFCASSVDPNLFEQYFGPGTRLTVT.

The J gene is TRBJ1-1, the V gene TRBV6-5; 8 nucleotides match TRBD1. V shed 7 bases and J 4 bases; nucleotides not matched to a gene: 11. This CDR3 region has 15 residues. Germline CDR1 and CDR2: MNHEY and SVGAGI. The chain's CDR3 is CASNSRQGLGTEAFF. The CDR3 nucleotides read TGTGCCAGCAATTCACGACAGGGGTTAGGCACTGAAGCTTTCTTT.

CDR3 in amino acids: CASSLESRASAGELFF. Written as DNA, the CDR3 is TGCGCCAGCAGCTTGGAATCTAGGGCTAGTGCCGGGGAGCTGTTTTTT. J is TRBJ2-2 and V is TRBV5-1; D not certain. The CDR3 extends over 16 amino acids. Germline CDR1 reads SGHRS; CDR2 reads YFSETQ. Deletions cut 0 bases from V and 6 bases from J, with 15 bases between. The full variable domain, in which reference TRBV5-1 and TRBJ2-2 provide the parts outside the CDR3, is KAGVTQTPRYLIKTRGQQVTLSCSPISGHRSVSWYQQTPGQGLQFLFEYFSETQRNKGNFPGRFSGRQFSNSRSEMNVSTLELGDSALYLCASSLESRASAGELFFGEGSRLTVL.